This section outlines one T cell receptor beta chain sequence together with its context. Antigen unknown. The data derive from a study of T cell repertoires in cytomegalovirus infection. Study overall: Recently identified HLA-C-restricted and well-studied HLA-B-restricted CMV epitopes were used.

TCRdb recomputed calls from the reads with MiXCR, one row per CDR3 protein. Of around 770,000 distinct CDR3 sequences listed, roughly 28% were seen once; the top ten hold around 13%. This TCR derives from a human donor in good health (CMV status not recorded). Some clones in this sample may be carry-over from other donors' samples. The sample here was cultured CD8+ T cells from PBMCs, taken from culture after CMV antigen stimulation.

DNA for the CDR3: TGTGCCAGTAGTATTTTTGAAGGGGGCAATCAGCCCCAGCATTTT. Translated, it gives CASSIFEGGNQPQHF. V is TRBV19 and J is TRBJ1-5, with a possible D match to TRBD1 (5 bases). V shed 3 bases and J shed 2 bases, with 11 bases lying between them. CDR3 size: 15 residues. Germline assignment: CDR1 LNHDA and CDR2 SQIVND (reference sequence). Using reference TRBV19 and TRBJ1-5 for the parts outside the CDR3, the full variable domain is DGGITQSPKYLFRKEGQNVTLSCEQNLNHDAMYWYRQDPGQGLRLIYYSQIVNDFQKGDIAEGYSVSREKKESFPLTVTSAQKNPTAFYLCASSIFEGGNQPQHFGDGTRLSIL.